This T cell receptor beta chain was profiled in a study of CD8 T cells in ankylosing spondylitis. General study results and limits: Disease-linked clones displayed a CD8+ phenotype and appeared relatively rarely in peripheral blood. It was reported that disease-linked clones were significantly enriched in matched ankylosing spondylitis synovial fluid.

Libraries of TCR beta came from quantitative 5'-RACE with molecular barcodes. Using its own MiXCR run on the 5' RACE reads, TCRdb lists one record per CDR3 protein. Counted here are tens of thousands of distinct CDR3 sequences, about 7% occurring once; the ten biggest clones make up under 12%. Germline CDR1 is MDHEN and CDR2 is SYDVKM. The V and J ends lost 5 bases and 6 bases respectively, with 17 bases between them. The CDR3 covers 14 residues. The sample holds many counts of this clonotype. The antigen is unknown. Sequenced sample: blood, either unsorted or a sorted T cell fraction (not recorded which). The sequence was collected from a male donor with ankylosing spondylitis or in good health (not recorded which). The gene calls are TRBV28 and TRBJ2-7; D may be TRBD1 or TRBD2 (5 bases each). The CDR3 sequence is CASSEPPRGSEQYF. The DNA of the CDR3 is TGTGCCAGCAGTGAACCCCCCCGGGGCTCCGAGCAGTACTTC.